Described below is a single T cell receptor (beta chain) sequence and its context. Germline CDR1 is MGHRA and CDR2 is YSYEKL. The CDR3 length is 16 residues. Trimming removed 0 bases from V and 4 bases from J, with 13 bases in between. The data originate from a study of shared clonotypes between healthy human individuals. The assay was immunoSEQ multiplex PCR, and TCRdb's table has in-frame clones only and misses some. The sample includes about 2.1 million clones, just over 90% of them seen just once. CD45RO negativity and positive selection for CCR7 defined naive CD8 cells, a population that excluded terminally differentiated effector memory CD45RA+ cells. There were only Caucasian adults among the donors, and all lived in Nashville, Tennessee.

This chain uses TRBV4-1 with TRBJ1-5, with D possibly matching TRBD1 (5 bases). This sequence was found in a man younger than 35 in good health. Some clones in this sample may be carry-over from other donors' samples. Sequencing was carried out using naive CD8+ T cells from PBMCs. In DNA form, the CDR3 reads TGCGCCAGCAGCCAAGACCTAGGGACGGGGAATCAGCCCCAGCATTTT. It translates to CASSQDLGTGNQPQHF.